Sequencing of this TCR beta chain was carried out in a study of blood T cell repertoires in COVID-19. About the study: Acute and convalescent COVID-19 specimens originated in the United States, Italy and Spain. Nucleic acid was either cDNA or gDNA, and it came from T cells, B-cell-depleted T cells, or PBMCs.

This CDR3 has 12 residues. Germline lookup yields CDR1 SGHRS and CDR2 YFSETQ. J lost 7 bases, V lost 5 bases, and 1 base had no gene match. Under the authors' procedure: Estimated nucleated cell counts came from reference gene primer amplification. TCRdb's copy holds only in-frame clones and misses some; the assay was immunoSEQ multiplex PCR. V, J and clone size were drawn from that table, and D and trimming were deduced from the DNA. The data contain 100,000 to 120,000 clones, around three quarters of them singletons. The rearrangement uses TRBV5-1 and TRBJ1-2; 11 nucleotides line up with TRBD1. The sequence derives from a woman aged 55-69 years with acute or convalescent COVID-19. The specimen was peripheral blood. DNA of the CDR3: TGCGCCAGCAGAGGGACAGGGGGTGGCTACACCTTC. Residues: CASRGTGGGYTF.